This TCR beta chain was identified during a study of blood T cell repertoires in COVID-19. Germline V lookup: CDR1 MNHEY, CDR2 SVGEGT. The CDR3 length is 15 residues. V was cut by 4 bases and J by 11 bases, with 23 bases left in between. The protocol was immunoSEQ multiplex PCR, while the TCRdb copy is restricted to in-frame clones and leaves out a portion. The sample contains a few hundred thousand clones, 82% of which appear only once. Sequenced material: peripheral blood. The TCR originated in a woman in her sixties or seventies with COVID-19, enrolled during active disease. The chain is built from TRBV6-2 or TRBV6-3 and TRBJ1-1; no clear D gene. This chain's CDR3 is CASSSSIRAKDSAFF. CDR3 nucleotide sequence: TGTGCCAGCAGTTCTTCCATCCGGGCCAAGGACTCGGCTTTCTTT.